The 14 T cell receptor beta chains in this list originate from one sample, sequenced in a study of blood T cell repertoires in COVID-19. Using immunoSEQ multiplex PCR, the repertoire was profiled, and TCRdb retains in-frame clones only, with some absent. Among tens of thousands of clones listed, approximately 89% were seen once. Sequencing was performed on peripheral blood. All receptors derive from a woman of 80 years or more with acute or convalescent COVID-19.

This chain joins TRBV3-1 (or the pseudogene TRBV3-2) and TRBJ2-2; D remains ambiguous. Germline values: CDR1 LGHDT, CDR2 YNNKEL (reference sequence). V was pared by 4 bases and J by 2 bases, with 8 bases between. This CDR3 has 14 residues. The CDR3 coding sequence is TGTGCCAGCAGCCGCCGACAAAACACCGGGGAGCTGTTTTTT. Translation: CASSRRQNTGELFF.

V gene TRBV12-3 or TRBV12-4 combines with J gene TRBJ2-5; D is unclear. V was cut by 3 bases and J by 4 bases, with 3 bases left in between. This CDR3 is built from 11 residues. In DNA form, the CDR3 reads TGTGCCAGCAGTTTTAGAGAGACCCAGTACTTC. Amino acid sequence: CASSFRETQYF.

This chain connects TRBV27 to TRBJ2-1, with TRBD1 identical over 8 bases. The CDR3 contains 14 residues. CDR1 is MNHEY, CDR2 SMNVEV, per germline (reference sequence). With 3 bases clipped from V and 4 bases from J, the junction kept 2 bases outside the gene matches. The chain's CDR3 is CASSLDRAYNEQFF. CDR3 sequence (DNA): TGTGCCAGCAGTTTGGACAGGGCGTACAATGAGCAGTTCTTC.

The rearrangement joins TRBV9 to TRBJ2-2; 10 positions agree with TRBD1. The CDR3 is 16 residues long. With 4 bases clipped from V and 2 bases from J, the junction kept 5 bases outside the gene matches. Germline-derived CDR1 and CDR2 are SGDLS and YYNGEE. Here the CDR3 DNA reads TGTGCCAGCAGCTCCGAGACAGGGGGCAACACCGGGGAGCTGTTTTTT. This translates into CASSSETGGNTGELFF.

The chain uses TRBV7-9 and TRBJ1-1, with D perhaps matching TRBD1 (5 bases). V gave up 1 base and J gave up 1 base, with 7 bases separating them. Germline V lookup: CDR1 SEHNR, CDR2 FQNEAQ (reference sequence). This CDR3 is built from 14 residues. The CDR3 is CASSLGGPNTEAFF. The DNA of the CDR3 is TGTGCCAGCAGCTTAGGGGGCCCGAACACTGAAGCTTTCTTT.

The chain uses TRBV5-1 and TRBJ1-1, with D possibly matching TRBD1 (6 bases). V lost 7 bases and J 2 bases, leaving 18 bases between the germline ends. The CDR3 is made up of 15 amino acids. Germline CDR1 and CDR2: SGHRS and YFSETQ. The CDR3 bases are TGCGCCAGCGCAATGGGTACAGGGATTAACACTGAAGCTTTCTTT. It translates to CASAMGTGINTEAFF.

The chain links TRBV19 to TRBJ1-2, with 11 nucleotides matching TRBD1. V shed 5 bases and J 4 bases; nucleotides not matched to a gene: 3. Germline loops: CDR1 LNHDA, CDR2 SQIVND (reference sequence). This CDR3 contains 14 residues. CDR3 nucleotides: TGTGCCAGTAGTCCCGGACAGGGGGCCTATGGCTACACCTTC. Translation: CASSPGQGAYGYTF.

This chain uses TRBV3-1 (or the pseudogene TRBV3-2) with TRBJ1-2; 8 nucleotides align to TRBD1. Looked up from germline, CDR1 is LGHDT and CDR2 is YNNKEL (reference sequence). V dropped 7 bases and J dropped 9; count of bases not matched to a gene: 13. CDR3 length: 14 amino acids. The DNA for the CDR3 is TGTGCCAGCACTGACAGGGGACAGCCTGTGAGCTACACCTTC. Residues: CASTDRGQPVSYTF.

In this sample, this clone turned up a few times. The chain combines TRBV2 with TRBJ1-6; 7 positions agree with TRBD1. Germline V gene data show CDR1 as SNHLY and CDR2 as FYNNEI. V lost 0 bases, J lost 6 bases, and 5 bases stayed unmatched. The CDR3 runs 16 residues. The CDR3 nucleotides are TGTGCCAGCAGTGAAGCGCTATACAGGGGTAATTCACCCCTCCACTTT. Its protein product is CASSEALYRGNSPLHF.

The genes are TRBV19 and TRBJ1-6; maybe TRBD1 (6 bases). The CDR3 loop spans 16 amino acids. Trimming removed 4 bases from V and 9 bases from J, with 19 bases in between. Germline V gene data show CDR1 as LNHDA and CDR2 as SQIVND (reference sequence). The CDR3 coding sequence is TGTGCCAGTAGTAGGCAGGGGTCCGCCGATGGTTCACCCCTCCACTTT. This codes for CASSRQGSADGSPLHF.

This clone turned up a few times. V gene TRBV5-1 combines with J gene TRBJ2-3; D possibly corresponds to TRBD1 (5 bases). Germline V gene lookup returns CDR1 SGHRS and CDR2 YFSETQ. V gave up 7 bases and J gave up 2 bases, with 14 bases separating them. The CDR3 sequence is 14 residues long. The CDR3 here is CASSPDNPTDTQYF. The CDR3 coding sequence is TGCGCCAGCTCCCCGGACAACCCCACAGATACGCAGTATTTT.

The chain joins TRBV2 to TRBJ2-3; 12 bases fit TRBD2. Germline lookup yields CDR1 SNHLY and CDR2 FYNNEI. V was pared by 6 bases and J by 4 bases, with 8 bases of the junction left unmatched. CDR3 length: 16 residues. CDR3 sequence (DNA): TGTGCCAGCAGGGTCCCTAGCGGGGGGGGTGCAGATACGCAGTATTTT. Protein sequence: CASRVPSGGGADTQYF.

This chain links TRBV6-1 with TRBJ1-4; a weak D match, TRBD1 (6 bases). Germline V gives CDR1 MNHNS, CDR2 SASEGT. V shed 2 bases and J shed 8 bases, with 15 bases lying between them. The CDR3 covers 15 residues. Here the CDR3 reads CASSEQGPPREKLFF. Here the CDR3 DNA reads TGTGCCAGCAGTGAACAGGGGCCCCCCCGCGAAAAACTGTTTTTT.

The J gene is TRBJ1-1, the V gene TRBV23-1, with D unclear. TRBV23-1 has ORF status, its function being uncertain. The CDR3 totals 14 residues. The V end was cut by 4 bases, the J end by 0 bases, with 9 bases between. The CDR3 region is CASSRRRMNTEAFF. CDR3 in DNA: TGCGCCAGCAGTCGGAGGCGTATGAACACTGAAGCTTTCTTT.